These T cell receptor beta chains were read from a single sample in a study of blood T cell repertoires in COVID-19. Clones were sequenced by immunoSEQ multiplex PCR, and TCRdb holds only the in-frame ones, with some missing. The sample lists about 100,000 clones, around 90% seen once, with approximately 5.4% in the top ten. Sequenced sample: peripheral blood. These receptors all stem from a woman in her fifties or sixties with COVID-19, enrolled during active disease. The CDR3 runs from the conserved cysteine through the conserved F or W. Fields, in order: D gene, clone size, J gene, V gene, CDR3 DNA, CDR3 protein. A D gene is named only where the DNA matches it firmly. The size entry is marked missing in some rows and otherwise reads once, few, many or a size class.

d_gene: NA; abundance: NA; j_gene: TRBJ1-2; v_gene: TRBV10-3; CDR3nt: TGTGCCATCAGTGAGACGGGCTATGGCTACACCTTC; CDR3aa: CAISETGYGYTF
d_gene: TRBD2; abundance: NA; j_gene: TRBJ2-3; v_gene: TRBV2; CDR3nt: TGTGCCAGCAGCCGAAATAGTCTAGCGGGGGCCACAGATACGCAGTATTTT; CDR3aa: CASSRNSLAGATDTQYF
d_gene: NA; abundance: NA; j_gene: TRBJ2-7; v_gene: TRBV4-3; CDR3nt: TGCGCCAGCAGCCCTAATGGGGGGTACGAGCAGTACTTC; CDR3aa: CASSPNGGYEQYF
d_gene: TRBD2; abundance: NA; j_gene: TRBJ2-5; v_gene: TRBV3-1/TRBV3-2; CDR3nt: TGTGCCAGCAAACTCTCCTCTGCGGGAGGAGAGACCCAGTACTTC; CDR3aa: CASKLSSAGGETQYF
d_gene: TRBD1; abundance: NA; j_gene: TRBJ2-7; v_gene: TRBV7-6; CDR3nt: TGTGCCAGCAGCTTAGGTGGGACAGTCCACGCCGAGCAGTACTTC; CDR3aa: CASSLGGTVHAEQYF
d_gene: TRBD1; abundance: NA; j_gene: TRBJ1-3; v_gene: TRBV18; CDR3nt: TGTGCCAGCTCACCCTTGGACAGGACTGGAAACACCATATATTTT; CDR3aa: CASSPLDRTGNTIYF
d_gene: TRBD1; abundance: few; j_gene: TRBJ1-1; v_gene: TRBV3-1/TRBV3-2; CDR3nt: TGTGCCAGCAGGAGACAGGGAGTTACTGAAGCTTTCTTT; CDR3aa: CASRRQGVTEAFF
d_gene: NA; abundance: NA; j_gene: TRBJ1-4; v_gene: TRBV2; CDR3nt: TGTGCCACCCCAGATACAACTAATGAAAAACTGTTTTTT; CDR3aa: CATPDTTNEKLFF
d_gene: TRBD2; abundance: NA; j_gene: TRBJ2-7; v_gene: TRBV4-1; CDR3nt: TGCGCCAGCAGCGGAGTAGCGGGGGCCTACGAGCAGTACTTC; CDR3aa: CASSGVAGAYEQYF
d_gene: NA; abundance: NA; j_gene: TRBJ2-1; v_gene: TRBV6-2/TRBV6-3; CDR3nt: TGTGCCAGCAGCAGGGGAAACAATGAGCAGTTCTTC; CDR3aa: CASSRGNNEQFF
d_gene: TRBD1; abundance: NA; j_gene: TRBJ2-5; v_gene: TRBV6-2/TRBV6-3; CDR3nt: TGTGCCAGCAGTTATCAGGGGGCGGGGGAGACCCAGTACTTC; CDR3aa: CASSYQGAGETQYF
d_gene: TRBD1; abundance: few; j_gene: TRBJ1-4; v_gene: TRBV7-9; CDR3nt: TGTGCCAGCAGCCAAGACAGGGGGATCTATGAAAAACTGTTTTTT; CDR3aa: CASSQDRGIYEKLFF
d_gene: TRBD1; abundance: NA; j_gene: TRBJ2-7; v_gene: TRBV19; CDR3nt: TGTGCCAGTAGTATCCTCGCAGGGGGCAGAGACGAGCAGTACTTC; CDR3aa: CASSILAGGRDEQYF
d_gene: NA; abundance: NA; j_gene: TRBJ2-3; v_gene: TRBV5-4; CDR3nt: TGTGCCTGTCAACCGGGGACTCCTGGGTCTAGCACAGATACGCAGTATTTT; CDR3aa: CACQPGTPGSSTDTQYF
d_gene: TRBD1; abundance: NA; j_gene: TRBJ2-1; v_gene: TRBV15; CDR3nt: TGTGCCACCAGCAGGGGGGGACAGGGCCCCTACAATGAGCAGTTCTTC; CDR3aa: CATSRGGQGPYNEQFF
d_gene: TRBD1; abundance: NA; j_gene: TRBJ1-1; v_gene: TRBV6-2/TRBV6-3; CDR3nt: TGTGCCAGCAGTTACGGGCAGGGGGCTTGGACTGAAGCTTTCTTT; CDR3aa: CASSYGQGAWTEAFF
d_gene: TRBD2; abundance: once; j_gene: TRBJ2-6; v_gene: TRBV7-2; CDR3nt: TGTGCCAGCAGCTCCCGGGGGGCTGGGGCCAACGTCCTGACTTTC; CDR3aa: CASSSRGAGANVLTF
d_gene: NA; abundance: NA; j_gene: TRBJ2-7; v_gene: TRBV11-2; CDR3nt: TGTGCCAGCAGCTTAGGGCGGGGATCCTACGAGCAGTACTTC; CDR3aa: CASSLGRGSYEQYF
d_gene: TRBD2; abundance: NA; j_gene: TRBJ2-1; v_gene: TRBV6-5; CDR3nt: TGTGCCAGCACAGGCCAGCGGGGGATCTATGAGCAGTTCTTC; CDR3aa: CASTGQRGIYEQFF
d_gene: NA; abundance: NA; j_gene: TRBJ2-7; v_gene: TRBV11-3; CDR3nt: TGTGCCAGCAGACAATCCGAATCCTACGAGCAGTACTTC; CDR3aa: CASRQSESYEQYF
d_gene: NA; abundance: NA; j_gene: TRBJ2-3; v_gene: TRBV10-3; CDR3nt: TGTGCCATCAGTGAGATAGTTCACACAGATACGCAGTATTTT; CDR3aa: CAISEIVHTDTQYF
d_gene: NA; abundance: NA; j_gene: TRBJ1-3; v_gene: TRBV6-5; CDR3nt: TGTGCCAGCAGTTACTCCGGGTCTGGAAACACCATATATTTT; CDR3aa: CASSYSGSGNTIYF
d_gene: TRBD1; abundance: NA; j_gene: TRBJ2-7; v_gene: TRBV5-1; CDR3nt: TGCGCCAGCCGAAGACTCCCGGGACAGGACTCCTACGAGCAGTACTTC; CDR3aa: CASRRLPGQDSYEQYF
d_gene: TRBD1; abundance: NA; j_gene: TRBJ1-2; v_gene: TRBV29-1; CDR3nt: TGCAGCGTTGAAACGGCAGGGGGCGACTATGGCTACACCTTC; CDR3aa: CSVETAGGDYGYTF
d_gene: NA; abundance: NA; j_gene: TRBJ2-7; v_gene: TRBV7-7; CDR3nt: TGTGCCAGCAGCTTAGAATGGGGGGACTACGAGCAGTACTTC; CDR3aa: CASSLEWGDYEQYF
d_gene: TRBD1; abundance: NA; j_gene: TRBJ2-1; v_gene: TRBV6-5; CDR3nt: TGTGCCAGCAGTTACGTGAGGGGGCAAGGTGAGCAGTTCTTC; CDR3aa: CASSYVRGQGEQFF
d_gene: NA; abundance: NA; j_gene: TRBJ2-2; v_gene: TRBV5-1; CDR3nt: TGCGCCAGCAGCTTGGCGTTAAACACCGGGGAGCTGTTTTTT; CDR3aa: CASSLALNTGELFF
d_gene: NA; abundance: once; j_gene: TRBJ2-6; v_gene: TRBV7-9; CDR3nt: TGTGCCAGCAGCTCCTACCCACTTAGCTCTGGGGCCAACGTCCTGACTTTC; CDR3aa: CASSSYPLSSGANVLTF
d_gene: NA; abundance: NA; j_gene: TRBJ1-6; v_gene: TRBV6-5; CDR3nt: TGTGCCAGCAGTCAACAGGTCGGGTATTCACCCCTCCACTTT; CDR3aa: CASSQQVGYSPLHF